The 14 T cell receptor beta chains presented below share a single source sample, sequenced in a study of CD8 T cells in ankylosing spondylitis. TCRdb independently ran MiXCR on the 5' RACE reads; one entry per CDR3 protein. Counted here are tens of thousands of distinct CDR3 sequences, less than 6% occurring once; the ten biggest clones make up over 2%. Material: blood, either unsorted or a sorted T cell fraction (not recorded which). The receptors come from a male donor with ankylosing spondylitis or in good health (not recorded which).

The V gene is TRBV7-9, the J gene TRBJ1-1; 8 nucleotides align to TRBD1. Germline-derived CDR1 and CDR2 are SEHNR and FQNEAQ (reference sequence). There are 15 residues in the CDR3. V gave up 5 bases and J gave up 4 bases; unmatched junction bases: 9. CDR3 nucleotides: TGTGCCAGCAGCCTCACAGGGGGGGCGGGCACTGAAGCTTTCTTT. Translation gives CASSLTGGAGTEAFF.

This clonotype was counted at least ten times. The chain employs TRBV7-3 and TRBJ2-5, with D possibly matching TRBD1 (5 bases). V dropped 4 bases and J dropped 4 bases, with 16 bases sitting between them. This CDR3 spans 15 amino acids. The germline V gene has CDR1 SGHTA and CDR2 FQGTGA. The CDR3 nucleotides are TGTGCCAGCAGCTCCGGGTTCGACAGCTCAGAGACCCAGTACTTC. As protein: CASSSGFDSSETQYF.

This clonotype was counted many times. The J gene is TRBJ2-7, the V gene TRBV20-1; D tentatively reads TRBD1 or TRBD2 (5 bases each). This CDR3 comprises 15 residues. V lost 6 bases and J 3 bases, leaving 21 bases between the germline ends. Germline CDR1 DFQATT, CDR2 SNEGSKA (reference sequence). The CDR3 is CSAIKTGRLNYEQYF. The CDR3 DNA follows: TGCAGTGCCATAAAAACGGGACGGCTAAACTACGAGCAGTACTTC.

This clonotype was counted many times. The rearrangement uses TRBV20-1 and TRBJ2-1; TRBD1 or TRBD2 may be the D gene (6 bases each). The CDR3 length is 16 residues. Germline CDR1 reads DFQATT; CDR2 reads SNEGSKA (reference sequence). V lost 1 base, J lost 0 bases, and 13 bases lay in between. Here the CDR3 reads CSARGRGGLSYNEQFF. The CDR3 DNA sequence: TGCAGTGCTAGAGGGCGTGGGGGGCTCTCCTACAATGAGCAGTTCTTC.

This clonotype occurred many times. V gene TRBV5-1 combines with J gene TRBJ2-7; D is unresolved. This CDR3 comprises 14 residues. Trimming took off 2 bases at V and 5 bases at J, with 14 bases between the two ends. Per the germline V gene, CDR1 is SGHRS and CDR2 is YFSETQ. CDR3 amino acids: CASSLNWIWDEQYF. Written as DNA, the CDR3 is TGCGCCAGCAGCTTAAATTGGATTTGGGACGAGCAGTACTTC. Full variable domain (remainder filled in from reference TRBV5-1 and TRBJ2-7): KAGVTQTPRYLIKTRGQQVTLSCSPISGHRSVSWYQQTPGQGLQFLFEYFSETQRNKGNFPGRFSGRQFSNSRSEMNVSTLELGDSALYLCASSLNWIWDEQYFGPGTRLTVT.

This clonotype appeared many times. The J gene is TRBJ2-1, the V gene TRBV5-6; TRBD1 might be the D (6 bases). Between the trimmed V and J ends, which lost 0 bases and 4 bases, there was a span of 17 bases. Germline assignment: CDR1 SGHDT and CDR2 YYEEEE. The CDR3 sequence is 17 residues long. For the CDR3, the DNA is TGTGCCAGCAGCTTGGACCCAACAGGGTTCATTTACAATGAGCAGTTCTTC. It encodes CASSLDPTGFIYNEQFF.

There are many counts of this clonotype. The chain has TRBV14 and TRBJ1-1; 11 positions agree with TRBD1. Germline V gene lookup returns CDR1 SGHDN and CDR2 FVKESK. This CDR3 has 18 residues. V was pared by 2 bases and J by 5 bases, with 13 bases of the junction left unmatched. The CDR3 coding sequence is TGTGCCAGCAGCCAACACCCTGGGCTCGGACAGGGGGCAACTGAAGCTTTCTTT. It codes for CASSQHPGLGQGATEAFF.

Many counts were recorded for this clonotype. The genes are TRBV11-2 and TRBJ2-5; no definite D call. From germline, CDR1 is SGHAT and CDR2 FQNNGV. V shed 1 base and J shed 5 bases, with 11 bases lying between them. This CDR3 comprises 14 residues. The CDR3 region is CASSLGHGYETQYF. In nucleotides, the CDR3 is TGTGCCAGCAGCTTAGGTCACGGGTACGAGACCCAGTACTTC.

This clonotype was observed at least ten times. The chain recombines TRBV7-6 with TRBJ2-7; no clear D. V lost 5 bases, J lost 6 bases, and 14 bases lay in between. CDR1 SGHVS and CDR2 FNYEAQ come from the germline V gene. This CDR3 is built from 13 residues. CDR3 region: CASSTIAGGEQYF. As DNA, the CDR3 is TGTGCCAGCAGCACTATAGCAGGCGGCGAGCAGTACTTC. Filled out from reference TRBV7-6 and TRBJ2-7, the complete variable domain reads GAGVSQSPRYKVTKRGQDVALRCDPISGHVSLYWYRQALGQGPEFLTYFNYEAQQDKSGLPNDRFSAERPEGSISTLTIQRTEQRDSAMYRCASSTIAGGEQYFGPGTRLTVT.

This clonotype was counted between two and nine times. The chain couples TRBV30 to TRBJ2-7, with TRBD2 matching over 8 bases. CDR3 length: 12 amino acids. After removal of 4 bases from V and 1 base from J, the junction contained 0 bases not matched to a gene. Germline V gene data show CDR1 as GTSNPN and CDR2 as SVGIG (reference sequence). The CDR3 protein is CAWTSGSYEQYF. In DNA form, the CDR3 reads TGTGCCTGGACTAGCGGGTCCTACGAGCAGTACTTC. Full variable domain (remainder filled in from reference TRBV30 and TRBJ2-7): SQTIHQWPATLVQPVGSPLSLECTVEGTSNPNLYWYRQAAGRGLQLLFYSVGIGQISSEVPQNLSASRPQDRQFILSSKKLLLSDSGFYLCAWTSGSYEQYFGPGTRLTVT.

About this clonotype itself: This may arise from a read error, as a much more abundant clone is one base away. The chain has TRBV11-2 and TRBJ2-5; D possibly corresponds to TRBD1 (5 bases). CDR1 SGHAT and CDR2 FQNNGV come from the germline V gene. The CDR3 consists of 12 residues. The CDR3 loop is CVSSLGQETQYF. CDR3 nucleotides: TGTGTCAGCAGCTTGGGGCAGGAGACCCAGTACTTC.

The rearrangement links TRBV2 to TRBJ2-7; 13 bases match TRBD2. This CDR3 has 18 residues. In germline, CDR1 is SNHLY, CDR2 FYNNEI. Trimming cost V 11 bases and J 5 bases; bases outside gene matches: 21. DNA of the CDR3: TGTGCCCTCTGTATATCGCCGGGACTAGCGGGGAATGTCGACGAGCAGTACTTC. Translated: CALCISPGLAGNVDEQYF.

This clonotype was recorded many times. Mismatch with germline at one junction end may stem from a read error. The J gene is TRBJ2-5, the V gene TRBV4-3, with a possible D match to TRBD1 (6 bases). CDR3 length: 14 amino acids. CDR1 LGHNA and CDR2 YSLEER come from the germline V gene. CDR3 in amino acids: CASSLQGSEEAQYF. CDR3 sequence (DNA): TGCGCCAGCAGCTTACAGGGTAGCGAAGAGGCCCAGTACTTC.

This clonotype was detected many times. The genes are TRBV6-1 and TRBJ2-1, with 8 bases matching TRBD2. After removal of 5 bases from V and 7 bases from J, the junction contained 7 bases not matched to a gene. Germline lookup yields CDR1 MNHNS and CDR2 SASEGT. This CDR3 has 14 residues. The CDR3 is CASSRTSWRNEQFF. The DNA of the CDR3 is TGTGCCAGCAGTCGGACTAGCTGGAGGAATGAGCAGTTCTTC.